The next 25 T cell receptor beta chains were all read from a single sample in a study of blood T cell repertoires in COVID-19. Some clones are missing from TCRdb's copy, which holds only in-frame ones; the method was immunoSEQ multiplex PCR. The repertoire holds under 200,000 clones, with 84% as singletons. The specimen sequenced was PBMCs or T cells enriched from blood (not recorded which). The receptors shown here come from a woman aged 45-65 years who had recovered from COVID-19.

The gene calls are TRBV11-3 and TRBJ1-4, with TRBD1 matching over 7 bases. CDR1 SGHNT and CDR2 YENEEA come from the germline V gene. This CDR3 spans 15 amino acids. Trimming cost V 2 bases and J 5 bases; bases outside gene matches: 5. CDR3: CASSLPTGLNEKLFF. Written as DNA, the CDR3 is TGTGCCAGCAGCTTACCGACAGGGTTGAATGAAAAACTGTTTTTT.

V and J are TRBV24-1 and TRBJ2-1, with 10 bases fitting TRBD2. The length of the CDR3 is 15 residues. Germline CDR1 and CDR2: KGHDR and SFDVKD. V was pared by 5 bases and J by 6 bases, with 6 bases of the junction left unmatched. The CDR3 region has the DNA TGTGCCACCAGTGCTGAGAGCGGGAGGGTCAATGAGCAGTTCTTC. This encodes CATSAESGRVNEQFF.

This rearrangement joins TRBV4-2 to TRBJ1-3; D unresolved. This CDR3 is built from 14 residues. Germline CDR1 and CDR2: LGHNA and YNFKEQ. V lost 0 bases, J lost 3 bases, and 6 bases lay in between. The CDR3 sequence: CASSQEGVGNTIYF. CDR3 coding DNA: TGTGCCAGCAGCCAAGAGGGAGTTGGAAACACCATATATTTT.

The V call is TRBV18, the J call TRBJ1-3; perhaps TRBD1 as D (6 bases). Germline loops: CDR1 KGHSH, CDR2 LQKENI. CDR3 size: 15 residues. The V end was cut by 5 bases, the J end by 0 bases, with 11 bases between. CDR3 nucleotide sequence: TGTGCCAGCTCAAAGGACAGAGACTCTGGAAACACCATATATTTT. Protein: CASSKDRDSGNTIYF.

The chain combines TRBV3-1 (or the pseudogene TRBV3-2) with TRBJ1-1; possibly TRBD1 for D (5 bases). Germline loops: CDR1 LGHDT, CDR2 YNNKEL (reference sequence). Trimming took off 1 base at V and 5 bases at J, with 8 bases between the two ends. This CDR3 region has 13 residues. For the CDR3, the DNA is TGTGCCAGCAGCCAAGTGGAGGGGACTGAAGCTTTCTTT. Translation gives CASSQVEGTEAFF.

The chain couples TRBV20-1 to TRBJ2-7; 11 bases are shared with TRBD2. V trimming: 3 bases; J trimming: 4 bases; junction bases outside the gene matches: 2. Per germline, CDR1 DFQATT and CDR2 SNEGSKA (reference sequence). This CDR3 has 13 residues. CDR3 sequence (DNA): TGCAGTGCTAGTACTAGCGGGAGATACGAGCAGTACTTC. As protein: CSASTSGRYEQYF.

The chain couples TRBV6-4 to TRBJ1-2, with 8 bases matching TRBD1. Germline V gene lookup returns CDR1 MRHNA and CDR2 SNTAGT. There are 11 residues in the CDR3. V lost 10 bases, J lost 4 bases, and 2 bases stayed unmatched. CDR3 in DNA: TGTGCCAAACAGGGGGGCTATGGCTACACCTTC. Encoded protein: CAKQGGYGYTF.

This clone appeared once. The CDR3 sequence is CASSIPRGEVEGYTF. The CDR3 DNA reads as TGTGCCAGTAGTATCCCCAGGGGGGAAGTTGAGGGCTACACCTTC. The gene calls are TRBV19 and TRBJ1-2; TRBD1 aligns across 7 bases. Germline trimming cut 3 bases from V and 8 bases from J; bases unmatched to any gene: 12. The germline CDR1 and CDR2 sequences are LNHDA and SQIVND (reference sequence). This CDR3 comprises 15 residues.

The genes are TRBV7-9 and TRBJ1-2; TRBD1 matches at 9 bases. Germline V gene sequence: CDR1 SEHNR, CDR2 FQNEAQ (reference sequence). CDR3 length: 14 amino acids. V lost 1 base to trimming and J lost 8 bases; unmatched junction nucleotides: 5. The CDR3 loop reads CASSLEGTGRGYTF. DNA of the CDR3: TGTGCCAGCAGCTTAGAGGGGACAGGGAGAGGCTACACCTTC.

The chain uses TRBV9 and TRBJ2-5; D remains ambiguous. The germline V and J ends were trimmed by 3 bases and 1 base, with 10 bases remaining between them. This CDR3 comprises 14 residues. Germline CDR1 reads SGDLS; CDR2 reads YYNGEE. The CDR3 coding sequence is TGTGCCAGCAGCGCCTTATACGGCCAAGAGACCCAGTACTTC. It is translated as CASSALYGQETQYF.

The J gene is TRBJ1-5, the V gene TRBV19; D is uncertain. This CDR3 is built from 14 residues. Germline lookup yields CDR1 LNHDA and CDR2 SQIVND (reference sequence). V was pared by 1 base and J by 3 bases, with 7 bases between. The CDR3 nucleotides read TGTGCCAGTAGTATAGGGCAGGTCAATCAGCCCCAGCATTTT. It is translated as CASSIGQVNQPQHF. Filled out from reference TRBV19 and TRBJ1-5, the complete variable domain reads DGGITQSPKYLFRKEGQNVTLSCEQNLNHDAMYWYRQDPGQGLRLIYYSQIVNDFQKGDIAEGYSVSREKKESFPLTVTSAQKNPTAFYLCASSIGQVNQPQHFGDGTRLSIL.

V and J are TRBV29-1 and TRBJ1-2, with D possibly TRBD1 on 5 matching bases. Trimming pared 0 bases from V and 14 bases from J, leaving 10 bases between. The CDR3 is made up of 10 amino acids. Per germline, CDR1 SQVTM and CDR2 ANQGSEA. The CDR3 DNA is TGCAGCGTTGAAGATCGGGGGGAGACCTTC. It encodes CSVEDRGETF.

The gene calls are TRBV6-4 and TRBJ1-2; possibly TRBD1 for D (6 bases). The V gene's germline CDR1 is MRHNA and CDR2 SNTAGT. The CDR3 contains 15 residues. Trimming stripped 8 bases from V and 0 bases from J, with 16 bases between. The chain's CDR3 is CASSQTGQANYGYTF. The CDR3 DNA reads TGTGCCAGCTCTCAGACAGGCCAAGCTAACTATGGCTACACCTTC.

This sequence joins TRBV3-1 (or the pseudogene TRBV3-2) and TRBJ2-4, with 12 bases matching TRBD2. J gave up 6 bases and V 0 bases, and 3 bases lay outside the gene matches. CDR1 and CDR2 (germline): LGHDT, YNNKEL (reference sequence). CDR3 length equals 16 residues. CDR3 nucleotides: TGTGCCAGCAGCCAAGATCTAGCGGGAGGGTCAAACATTCAGTACTTC. It is translated as CASSQDLAGGSNIQYF.

The chain combines TRBV3-1 (or the pseudogene TRBV3-2) with TRBJ2-7; TRBD2 might be the D (6 bases). Trimming pared 4 bases from V and 6 bases from J, leaving 10 bases between. This CDR3 region has 12 residues. Germline CDR1 and CDR2: LGHDT and YNNKEL (reference sequence). DNA for the CDR3: TGTGCCAGCAGCCGACTAGTGGGCGAGCAGTACTTC. Amino acids: CASSRLVGEQYF.

V usage is TRBV9 and J usage is TRBJ2-1, with 9 bases lining up with TRBD1. The CDR3 loop spans 14 amino acids. Germline V gene sequence: CDR1 SGDLS, CDR2 YYNGEE. Germline trimming cut 0 bases from V and 7 bases from J; bases unmatched to any gene: 2. The CDR3 nucleotides read TGTGCCAGCAGCGTAGTTGGGACAGGGAATGAGCAGTTCTTC. Amino acids: CASSVVGTGNEQFF.

V and J are TRBV5-6 and TRBJ1-1, with D perhaps TRBD1 (5 bases). This CDR3 comprises 14 residues. Germline CDR1 and CDR2: SGHDT and YYEEEE. Trimming stripped 0 bases from V and 10 bases from J, with 16 bases between. The CDR3 DNA follows: TGTGCCAGCAGCTTGGTGCAGGGCGGGGACGCAGCTTTCTTT. Translated: CASSLVQGGDAAFF. The variable domain in full, with the rest retrieved from reference TRBV5-6 and TRBJ1-1, is DAGVTQSPTHLIKTRGQQVTLRCSPKSGHDTVSWYQQALGQGPQFIFQYYEEEERQRGNFPDRFSGHQFPNYSSELNVNALLLGDSALYLCASSLVQGGDAAFFGQGTRLTVV.

The chain is built from TRBV8-1 and TRBJ1-2; TRBD1, the table's D call, was not compared with the DNA. TRBV8-1 counts as a pseudogene. This CDR3 is 15 amino acids long. The CDR3 here is CGSSGYDRKTYGYTF. CDR3 DNA: TGTGGCAGTTCAGGTTATGATAGAAAGACCTATGGCTACACCTTC.

This clone was observed a single time. The V and J genes are TRBV7-9 and TRBJ2-1; 11 nucleotides line up with TRBD2. The germline gives CDR1 SEHNR, CDR2 FQNEAQ (reference sequence). V was pared by 1 base and J by 3 bases, with 11 bases of the junction left unmatched. CDR3 length equals 19 residues. This CDR3 reads CASSLGLPGLAESYNEQFF. The CDR3 DNA follows: TGTGCCAGCAGCTTAGGCCTCCCGGGACTAGCGGAGAGCTACAATGAGCAGTTCTTC. Variable domain in full (rest from reference TRBV7-9 and TRBJ2-1): DTGVSQNPRHKITKRGQNVTFRCDPISEHNRLYWYRQTLGQGPEFLTYFQNEAQLEKSRLLSDRFSAERPKGSFSTLEIQRTEQGDSAMYLCASSLGLPGLAESYNEQFFGPGTRLTVL.

The chain has TRBV9 and TRBJ2-3, with TRBD2 identical over 7 bases. V shed 0 bases, J shed 0 bases, and the junction held 4 bases outside the gene matches. From germline, CDR1 is SGDLS and CDR2 YYNGEE. The CDR3 has 16 residues. The DNA of the CDR3 is TGTGCCAGCAGCGTAGACCTAGCGGCTAGCACAGATACGCAGTATTTT. Translating it yields CASSVDLAASTDTQYF.

J is TRBJ1-3 and V is TRBV7-6, with D possibly TRBD1 on 5 matching bases. This CDR3 region has 15 residues. Trimming cost V 1 base and J 4 bases, with 11 bases left between them. Germline loops: CDR1 SGHVS, CDR2 FNYEAQ. The CDR3 region is CASSLGAGQGNTIYF. The CDR3 coding sequence is TGTGCCAGCAGCTTAGGGGCAGGGCAAGGAAACACCATATATTTT.

This clone was counted between two and nine times. CDR3 nucleotides: TGTGCCAGCTCACCCGTTGCCAAAACGAATCGGGACAGGGAAGTCTCTGGCTACACCTTC. Translating gives CASSPVAKTNRDREVSGYTF. V and J are TRBV18 and TRBJ1-2; TRBD1 matches at 9 bases. Germline CDR1 reads KGHSH; CDR2 reads LQKENI. The V and J ends lost 3 bases and 7 bases, in that order; junction bases with no gene match: 24. The CDR3 has 20 residues.

Details on this clone: Other DNA sequences from this sample encode an identical CDR3 as well. The CDR3 loop is CASSLHTEAFF. In DNA form, the CDR3 reads TGTGCCAGCAGCCTCCACACTGAAGCTTTCTTT. The V and J genes are TRBV28 and TRBJ1-1; unclear D gene. Germline CDR1 and CDR2: MDHEN and SYDVKM. The CDR3 contains 11 residues. V lost 6 bases to trimming and J lost 3 bases, with 5 bases between them.

The J gene is TRBJ2-3, the V gene TRBV5-1; perhaps TRBD2 as D (6 bases). The CDR3 extends over 17 amino acids. Per germline, CDR1 SGHRS and CDR2 YFSETQ. V was shortened by 4 bases and J by 1 base, with 19 bases between the two germline ends. The CDR3 sequence is CASSPLTGGVGTDTQYF. The DNA for the CDR3 is TGCGCCAGCAGCCCGCTCACCGGAGGGGTTGGCACAGATACGCAGTATTTT.

The V and J genes are TRBV7-3 and TRBJ2-2; D remains ambiguous. Trimming removed 5 bases from V and 0 bases from J, with 7 bases in between. The CDR3 runs 14 residues. CDR1 is SGHTA and CDR2 is FQGTGA in the germline V gene. CDR3 in DNA: TGTGCCAGCAGCCCAGGAACGAACACCGGGGAGCTGTTTTTT. The encoded protein is CASSPGTNTGELFF. Full variable domain (missing parts from reference TRBV7-3 and TRBJ2-2): GAGVSQTPSNKVTEKGKYVELRCDPISGHTALYWYRQSLGQGPEFLIYFQGTGAADDSGLPNDRFFAVRPEGSVSTLKIQRTERGDSAVYLCASSPGTNTGELFFGEGSRLTVL.